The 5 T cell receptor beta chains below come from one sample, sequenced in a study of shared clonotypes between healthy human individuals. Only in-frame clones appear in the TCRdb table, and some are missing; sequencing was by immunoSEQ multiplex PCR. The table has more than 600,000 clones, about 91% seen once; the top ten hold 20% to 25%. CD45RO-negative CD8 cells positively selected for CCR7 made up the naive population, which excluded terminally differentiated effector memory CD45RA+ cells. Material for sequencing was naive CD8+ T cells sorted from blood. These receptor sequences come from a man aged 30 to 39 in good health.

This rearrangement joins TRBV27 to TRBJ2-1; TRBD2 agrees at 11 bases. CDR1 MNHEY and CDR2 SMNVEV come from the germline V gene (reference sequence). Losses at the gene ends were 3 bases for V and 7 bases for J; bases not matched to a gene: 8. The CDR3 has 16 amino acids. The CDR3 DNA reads TGTGCCAGCAGTTTGGCGGGACTAGCGGAGGGAAATGAGCAGTTCTTC. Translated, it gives CASSLAGLAEGNEQFF.

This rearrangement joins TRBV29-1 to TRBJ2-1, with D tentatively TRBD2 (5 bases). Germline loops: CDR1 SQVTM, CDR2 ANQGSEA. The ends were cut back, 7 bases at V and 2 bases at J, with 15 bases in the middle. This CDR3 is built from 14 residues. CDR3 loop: CSAEGVRTYNEQFF. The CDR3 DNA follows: TGCAGCGCCGAGGGAGTTAGAACCTACAATGAGCAGTTCTTC.

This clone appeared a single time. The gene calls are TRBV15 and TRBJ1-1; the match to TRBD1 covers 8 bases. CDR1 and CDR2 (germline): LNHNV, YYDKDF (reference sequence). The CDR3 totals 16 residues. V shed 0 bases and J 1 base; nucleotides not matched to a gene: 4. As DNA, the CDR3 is TGTGCCACCAGCAGAGATCTAGGGACAGGGAACACTGAAGCTTTCTTT. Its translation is CATSRDLGTGNTEAFF.

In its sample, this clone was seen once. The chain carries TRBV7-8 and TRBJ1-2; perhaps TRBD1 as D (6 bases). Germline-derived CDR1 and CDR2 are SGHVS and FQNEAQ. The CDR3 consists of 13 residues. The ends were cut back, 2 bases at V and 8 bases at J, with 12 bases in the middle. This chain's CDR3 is CASSLSGDNGYTF. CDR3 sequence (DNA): TGTGCCAGCAGCTTATCGGGGGACAACGGCTACACCTTC.

The CDR3 bases are TGCGCCAGCAGCCCGACCGGGACAGGAGACAAGCGCACCTTC. Protein sequence: CASSPTGTGDKRTF. This chain joins TRBV5-1 and TRBJ1-2, with 8 positions matching TRBD1. This CDR3 spans 14 amino acids. J gave up 13 bases and V 4 bases, and 15 bases lay outside the gene matches. Germline V gene data show CDR1 as SGHRS and CDR2 as YFSETQ.